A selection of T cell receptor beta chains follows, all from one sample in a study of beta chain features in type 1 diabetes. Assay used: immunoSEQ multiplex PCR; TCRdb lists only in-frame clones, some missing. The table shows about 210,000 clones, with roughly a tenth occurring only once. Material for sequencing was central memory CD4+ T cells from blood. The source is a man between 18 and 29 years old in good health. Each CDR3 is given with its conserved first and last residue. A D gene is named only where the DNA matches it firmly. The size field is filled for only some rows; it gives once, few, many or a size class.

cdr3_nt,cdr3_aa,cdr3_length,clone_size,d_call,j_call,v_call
TGCGCCAGCAGCCCCCGCCCGACTAGCGGGGCTTCCACAGATACGCAGTATTTT,CASSPRPTSGASTDTQYF,18,few,TRBD2,TRBJ2-3,TRBV5-1
TGTGCCATCAGTGAGATAGGCCGAGTGAACACTGAAGCTTTCTTT,CAISEIGRVNTEAFF,15,many,.,TRBJ1-1,TRBV10-3
TGCGCCAGCAGCTTGGGGACGACAGGGGATGAAAAACTGTTTTTT,CASSLGTTGDEKLFF,15,many,TRBD1,TRBJ1-4,TRBV5-1
TGTGCCAGCAGCTTAGCCTTCTGGGGAACTGAAGCTTTCTTT,CASSLAFWGTEAFF,14,.,.,TRBJ1-1,TRBV7-8
TGTGCCAGCAGCCCTATGCTCGGAGTGGGTGAGCAGTTCTTC,CASSPMLGVGEQFF,14,many,.,TRBJ2-1,TRBV7-2
TGTGCAAGTCGCTTAGCCCCTGGACTAGCGGGAGGGACCGAGACCCAGTACTTC,CASRLAPGLAGGTETQYF,18,many,.,TRBJ2-5,TRBV12-2
TGTGCCACCAGCAGTTTTGCGACCCTCTACGAGCAGTACTTC,CATSSFATLYEQYF,14,few,.,TRBJ2-7,TRBV15
TGCAGCGTCAGGGGGGATAGCGGGAAAGGTGATGAGCAGTTCTTC,CSVRGDSGKGDEQFF,15,.,.,TRBJ2-1,TRBV29-1
TGCAGCTCCCATGACGGAACTAGCGGCGACAATGAGCAGTTCTTC,CSSHDGTSGDNEQFF,15,few,TRBD2,TRBJ2-1,TRBV29-1
TGTGCCAGCAGCTTGGGATCTAGCGGCACAGATACGCAGTATTTT,CASSLGSSGTDTQYF,15,.,.,TRBJ2-3,TRBV5-6
TGCGCCAGCGGAGGCCGCGGCACTGAAGCTTTCTTT,CASGGRGTEAFF,12,many,.,TRBJ1-1,TRBV4-1
TGTGCCAGCAGCCCCCGGGACACCTCCTACAATGAGCAGTTCTTC,CASSPRDTSYNEQFF,15,.,.,TRBJ2-1,TRBV9
TGTGCCGGCCACAGGGGTACGAGGTACGAGCAGTACTTC,CAGHRGTRYEQYF,13,few,TRBD1,TRBJ2-7,TRBV27
TGTGCCAGCAGTAACGGGACTCCCGGTAGCCAGTACTTC,CASSNGTPGSQYF,13,many,.,TRBJ2-5,TRBV2
TGTGCCAGCAGCTCCCTAGCGGGGCCCTACAATGAGCAGTTCTTC,CASSSLAGPYNEQFF,15,.,TRBD2,TRBJ2-1,TRBV7-2